The rows below give T cell receptor beta chains drawn from one sample of a study of blood T cell repertoires in COVID-19. Here immunoSEQ multiplex PCR was the method, and the copy in TCRdb shows in-frame clones only, minus some. The data show some 110,000 clones, 87% seen once. Sequenced material: peripheral blood. The receptors derive from a human donor in a cohort sampled during active COVID-19. CDR3s include the opening cysteine and the closing phenylalanine or tryptophan. Each record gives: J gene, clone size, D gene, V gene, CDR3 protein, CDR3 DNA. The D gene is left open where the match is weak. Rows may omit the clone size; those that give it use once, few, many or a size class.

TRBJ1-5 | . | . | TRBV2 | CASSEGLGYQPQHF | TGTGCCAGCAGCGAGGGACTTGGGTATCAGCCCCAGCATTTT
TRBJ2-1 | . | TRBD2 | TRBV24-1 | CATSAASGSSSYNEQFF | TGTGCCACCAGTGCTGCTAGCGGGTCGAGCTCCTACAATGAGCAGTTCTTC
TRBJ1-2 | . | . | TRBV9 | CASSVGRDNGYTF | TGTGCCAGCAGCGTAGGTAGGGACAATGGCTACACCTTC
TRBJ1-2 | . | TRBD1 | TRBV5-1 | CASSLATGGSGYTF | TGCGCCAGCAGCTTGGCAACAGGGGGATCTGGCTACACCTTC
TRBJ2-5 | . | . | TRBV18 | CASSSGTQETQYF | TGTGCCAGCTCATCCGGGACTCAGGAGACCCAGTACTTC
TRBJ2-3 | once | . | TRBV6-5 | CASSYGTYSTDTQYF | TGTGCCAGCAGTTACGGGACTTATAGCACAGATACGCAGTATTTT
TRBJ2-5 | . | TRBD1 | TRBV4-1 | CASSRDPQGEETQYF | TGCGCCAGCAGCCGAGATCCACAGGGGGAAGAGACCCAGTACTTC
TRBJ2-1 | . | TRBD1 | TRBV12-5 | CASGLVTDRAPDNEQFF | TGTGCTAGTGGTTTGGTAACCGACAGGGCCCCGGACAATGAGCAGTTCTTC
TRBJ2-7 | . | . | TRBV9 | CASSVESSAPYEQYF | TGTGCCAGCAGCGTAGAGTCTAGCGCACCCTACGAGCAGTACTTC
TRBJ1-1 | . | TRBD1 | TRBV9 | CASSPLDRGHTEAFF | TGTGCCAGCAGCCCGCTGGACAGGGGGCATACTGAAGCTTTCTTT
TRBJ1-2 | . | TRBD1 | TRBV12-3/TRBV12-4 | CASSQQGAGGYTF | TGTGCCAGCAGTCAGCAGGGGGCGGGAGGCTACACCTTC
TRBJ2-1 | . | . | TRBV7-6 | CASSEQAPPGNEQFF | TGTGCCAGCAGCGAACAGGCGCCACCTGGCAATGAGCAGTTCTTC
TRBJ1-5 | . | . | TRBV18 | CASSPQGSGQPQHF | TGTGCCAGCTCACCTCAGGGGTCTGGACAGCCCCAGCATTTT
TRBJ2-1 | once | . | TRBV11-2 | CASSSRGKLANSDNEQFF | TGTGCCAGCAGCTCGAGGGGGAAACTCGCCAATTCCGACAATGAGCAGTTCTTC
TRBJ1-5 | few | . | TRBV19 | CASSPGALGNQPQHF | TGTGCCAGTAGTCCCGGCGCTCTAGGCAATCAGCCCCAGCATTTT
TRBJ1-3 | . | . | TRBV12-3/TRBV12-4 | CASSLIGNTIYF | TGTGCCAGCAGTTTAATAGGAAACACCATATATTTT
TRBJ1-5 | few | TRBD1 | TRBV19 | CASSIGTGHQPQHF | TGTGCCAGTAGTATCGGGACAGGCCATCAGCCCCAGCATTTT
TRBJ2-1 | . | TRBD2 | TRBV6-5 | CASRGLAGNEQFF | TGTGCCAGCAGAGGACTAGCAGGCAATGAGCAGTTCTTC
TRBJ1-4 | . | . | TRBV6-4 | CASSDSTGGRFKLFF | TGTGCCAGCAGTGACTCGACAGGCGGGCGTTTTAAACTGTTTTTT
TRBJ1-4 | . | . | TRBV5-4 | CASSIGTNEKLFF | TGTGCCAGCAGCATAGGGACAAATGAAAAACTGTTTTTT
TRBJ2-1 | . | TRBD1 | TRBV7-2 | CASSLNRGRNEQFF | TGTGCCAGCAGCTTAAACAGGGGGCGAAATGAGCAGTTCTTC
TRBJ2-1 | . | TRBD1 | TRBV10-3 | CAISEFGTGDNEQFF | TGTGCCATCAGTGAGTTCGGGACAGGGGACAATGAGCAGTTCTTC
TRBJ1-1 | . | . | TRBV12-5 | CASGSDRPNTEAFF | TGTGCTAGTGGTTCGGACAGACCGAACACTGAAGCTTTCTTT
TRBJ2-1 | . | TRBD2 | TRBV7-8 | CASSLELAAYNEQFF | TGTGCCAGCAGCTTAGAACTAGCGGCCTACAATGAGCAGTTCTTC
TRBJ2-3 | . | . | TRBV5-1 | CASSSGTQIDTQYF | TGCGCCAGCAGCTCCGGGACTCAGATAGATACGCAGTATTTT
TRBJ1-4 | few | TRBD1 | TRBV2 | CASSRQGSVVEKLFF | TGTGCCAGCAGTCGACAGGGATCAGTGGTTGAAAAACTGTTTTTT
TRBJ2-2 | . | TRBD2 | TRBV5-1 | CASSLPTAGAGELFF | TGCGCCAGCAGCTTGCCGACAGCGGGGGCCGGGGAGCTGTTTTTT
TRBJ2-2 | . | TRBD2 | TRBV19 | CASSLIGLAPPKGELFF | TGTGCCAGTAGCCTGATTGGACTAGCGCCCCCGAAGGGGGAGCTGTTTTTT
TRBJ1-3 | . | . | TRBV24-1 | CATSDSVSASGNTIYF | TGTGCCACCAGTGATTCGGTCTCTGCCTCTGGAAACACCATATATTTT
TRBJ2-7 | . | TRBD2 | TRBV6-5 | CASTPGGVGYEQYF | TGTGCCAGTACCCCGGGGGGGGTCGGGTACGAGCAGTACTTC
TRBJ2-5 | . | TRBD1 | TRBV19 | CASSFRQGMGQETQYF | TGTGCCAGTAGTTTCCGACAGGGTATGGGGCAAGAGACCCAGTACTTC
TRBJ2-3 | . | . | TRBV7-9 | CASSPPTDTQYF | TGTGCCAGCAGCCCTCCCACAGATACGCAGTATTTT
TRBJ1-1 | . | . | TRBV28 | CASSSDGDNTEAFF | TGTGCCAGCAGTTCGGACGGGGATAACACTGAAGCTTTCTTT